These 28 T cell receptor beta chains were sequenced from one sample in a study of blood T cell repertoires in COVID-19. This table comes from immunoSEQ multiplex PCR, and its TCRdb copy is limited to in-frame clones, with some not included. Of some 250,000 clones listed, approximately 85% are singletons. What was sequenced was peripheral blood. The receptor set was obtained from a woman aged 25 to 45 with acute or convalescent COVID-19.

This sequence joins TRBV28 and TRBJ2-1, with D tentatively TRBD2 (6 bases). Germline assignment: CDR1 MDHEN and CDR2 SYDVKM. This CDR3 has 16 amino acids. The V and J ends lost 8 bases and 4 bases respectively, with 21 bases between them. The CDR3 spells CASGGGIASRYNEQFF. In nucleotides, the CDR3 is TGTGCCAGCGGTGGGGGGATAGCCTCTAGGTACAATGAGCAGTTCTTC. Based on the CDR3 plus reference TRBV28 and TRBJ2-1, the full variable domain is DVKVTQSSRYLVKRTGEKVFLECVQDMDHENMFWYRQDPGLGLRLIYFSYDVKMKEKGDIPEGYSVSREKKERFSLILESASTNQTSMYLCASGGGIASRYNEQFFGPGTRLTVL.

V and J are TRBV2 and TRBJ1-5, with TRBD1 matching 9 bases. The germline gives CDR1 SNHLY, CDR2 FYNNEI. The CDR3 loop spans 13 amino acids. The V gene end was trimmed by 6 bases and the J gene end by 5 bases; junction bases not matched to a gene: 2. The CDR3, as DNA: TGTGCCAGCAGCGACAGGGGGTATCAGCCCCAGCATTTT. Its protein product is CASSDRGYQPQHF.

The J gene is TRBJ2-1, the V gene TRBV10-2; D might be TRBD1 (6 bases). V was cut by 6 bases and J by 6 bases, with 12 bases left in between. There are 13 residues in the CDR3. Germline V lookup: CDR1 WSHSY, CDR2 SAAADI. The CDR3 here is CASSTNRVNEQFF. The DNA for the CDR3 is TGCGCCAGCAGCACGAACAGGGTCAATGAGCAGTTCTTC.

A word on this clone: Additional DNA sequences in this sample encode the identical CDR3. The chain employs TRBV9 and TRBJ2-7, with D unclear. V shed 0 bases and J shed 2 bases, with 9 bases lying between them. This CDR3 has 14 amino acids. Germline lookup yields CDR1 SGDLS and CDR2 YYNGEE. This chain's CDR3 is CASSVAGGTYEQYF. For the CDR3, the DNA is TGTGCCAGCAGCGTAGCTGGCGGTACCTACGAGCAGTACTTC.

The chain combines TRBV11-3 with TRBJ2-7; tentative D call: TRBD2 (5 bases). Germline CDR1 SGHNT, CDR2 YENEEA. V gave up 4 bases and J gave up 0 bases, with 22 bases separating them. The CDR3 sequence is 18 residues long. Written as DNA, the CDR3 is TGTGCCAGCAGCTCTTCCTCGAGGTGGAGGTCCCACTCCTACGAGCAGTACTTC. Residues: CASSSSSRWRSHSYEQYF.

V usage is TRBV12-3 or TRBV12-4 and J usage is TRBJ1-1; D unresolved. V lost 2 bases and J 3 bases, leaving 7 bases between the germline ends. The CDR3 contains 13 residues. The CDR3 DNA is TGTGCCAGCAGTTTAATGGGAGACACTGAAGCTTTCTTT. Its protein product is CASSLMGDTEAFF.

The chain recombines TRBV29-1 with TRBJ1-4; unclear D gene. This CDR3 contains 13 residues. Germline V gene lookup returns CDR1 SQVTM and CDR2 ANQGSEA. V was cut by 7 bases and J by 7 bases, with 16 bases left in between. CDR3 bases: TGCAGCGGGAGGACGGGATCAGGTGAAAAACTGTTTTTT. Amino acids: CSGRTGSGEKLFF.

V is TRBV2 and J is TRBJ2-7; 11 nucleotides line up with TRBD2. J lost 3 bases, V lost 6 bases, and 4 bases had no gene match. CDR1 SNHLY and CDR2 FYNNEI come from the germline V gene. The CDR3 runs to 14 residues. CDR3 amino acids: CASRGTSGYYEQYF. CDR3 bases: TGTGCCAGCAGGGGGACTAGCGGATACTACGAGCAGTACTTC.

DNA of the CDR3: TGTGCCAGCAGCCAAAAAGCGGGGGGTTCTGAAGCTTTCTTT. As protein: CASSQKAGGSEAFF. V gene TRBV3-1 (or the pseudogene TRBV3-2) combines with J gene TRBJ1-1; maybe TRBD1 (5 bases). This CDR3 is 14 amino acids long. The V end was cut by 2 bases, the J end by 6 bases, with 13 bases between. The V gene's germline CDR1 is LGHDT and CDR2 YNNKEL (reference sequence).

This chain connects TRBV6-6 to TRBJ2-1, with 14 bases that match TRBD2. Trimming took 6 bases from V and 12 from J; bases not matched to a gene: 25. This CDR3 is 20 amino acids long. Germline-derived CDR1 and CDR2 are MNHNY and SVGAGI (reference sequence). The CDR3 loop is CASSEGTSGSIADFNGGQFF. As DNA, the CDR3 is TGTGCCAGCAGCGAGGGGACTAGCGGGAGCATAGCGGATTTTAATGGCGGGCAGTTCTTC.

The rearrangement uses TRBV10-3 and TRBJ2-1, with a tentative D call TRBD2 (5 bases). In germline, CDR1 is ENHRY, CDR2 SYGVKD. Trimming removed 10 bases from V and 9 bases from J, with 25 bases in between. CDR3 length: 15 amino acids. The CDR3 loop reads CASLSGARKSTEQFF. Here the CDR3 DNA reads TGTGCCAGCCTAAGCGGAGCGCGTAAATCTACTGAGCAGTTCTTC.

The genes are TRBV28 and TRBJ2-1, with TRBD2 matching 10 bases. The CDR3 loop spans 17 amino acids. Germline values: CDR1 MDHEN, CDR2 SYDVKM. V shed 5 bases, J shed 8 bases, and the junction held 15 bases outside the gene matches. DNA of the CDR3: TGTGCCAGCAGTCCCTCCGTTGGGCTAGCGGGAGTACATGAGCAGTTCTTC. Amino acids: CASSPSVGLAGVHEQFF.

The chain uses TRBV28 and TRBJ1-2, with 9 bases identical to TRBD1. The V gene's germline CDR1 is MDHEN and CDR2 SYDVKM. This CDR3 region has 14 residues. The J segment lost 7 bases and the V segment lost 7 bases, leaving 10 bases of the junction unmatched. Here the CDR3 reads CASIYRGRLVGYTF. The CDR3 nucleotides are TGTGCCAGCATTTACAGGGGGCGACTGGTTGGCTACACCTTC.

On this clone: The junction departs from the called germline gene at one end, perhaps through a read error. The V and J genes are TRBV10-3 and TRBJ2-3; D gene ambiguous. The V gene's germline CDR1 is ENHRY and CDR2 SYGVKD. CDR3 length equals 12 residues. The DNA of the CDR3 is TGTGCCATCAGTGAGTCCGCCTGGCTCGAAACTTTT. As protein: CAISESAWLETF.

This clone was counted once. V gene TRBV5-1 combines with J gene TRBJ2-2; D is perhaps TRBD2 (5 bases). Trimming left V 4 bases short and J 6 bases short, with 10 bases between. The CDR3 covers 13 residues. Per germline, CDR1 SGHRS and CDR2 YFSETQ. CDR3 nucleotides: TGCGCCAGCAGCCCGGACTTTTCCGGGGAGCTGTTTTTT. It yields the protein CASSPDFSGELFF.

This clone has only one observation. The V gene is TRBV19, the J gene TRBJ2-7; no reliable D call. The CDR3 length is 16 residues. With 5 bases removed from V and 3 bases from J, the gap between germline ends came to 20 bases. From germline, CDR1 is LNHDA and CDR2 SQIVND (reference sequence). CDR3 sequence (DNA): TGTGCCAGTAGTTTACAGATGGGCTACCAGCACTACGAGCAGTACTTC. Protein product: CASSLQMGYQHYEQYF.

This chain links TRBV14 with TRBJ2-7, with 7 bases matching TRBD2. This CDR3 region has 13 residues. V lost 4 bases to trimming and J lost 0 bases; unmatched junction nucleotides: 0. Per the germline V gene, CDR1 is SGHDN and CDR2 is FVKESK. In nucleotides, the CDR3 is TGTGCCAGCAGCCTAGCGGGCTCCTACGAGCAGTACTTC. Protein: CASSLAGSYEQYF.

The genes are TRBV19 and TRBJ1-5; TRBD1 might be the D (6 bases). This CDR3 spans 12 amino acids. Trimming pared 6 bases from V and 6 bases from J, leaving 9 bases between. Germline values: CDR1 LNHDA, CDR2 SQIVND (reference sequence). The CDR3 coding sequence is TGTGCCAGTAGAGGGGGGGGTCAGCCCCAGCATTTT. Protein sequence: CASRGGGQPQHF.

The CDR3 sequence is CATSRGPGSDTQYF. The CDR3 bases are TGTGCCACCAGCAGAGGTCCGGGATCAGATACGCAGTATTTT. The chain joins TRBV15 to TRBJ2-3; maybe TRBD2 (5 bases). CDR1 and CDR2 from the germline V gene are LNHNV and YYDKDF (reference sequence). The CDR3 loop spans 14 amino acids. Deletions cut 1 base from V and 4 bases from J, with 9 bases between.

The rearrangement uses TRBV30 and TRBJ1-6; D remains ambiguous. Germline V gene lookup returns CDR1 GTSNPN and CDR2 SVGIG (reference sequence). This CDR3 comprises 13 residues. With 8 bases removed from V and 5 bases from J, the gap between germline ends came to 13 bases. The CDR3 bases are TGTGCCCGTGCTAGAGGAAATAATTCACCCCTCCACTTT. Protein sequence: CARARGNNSPLHF.

The chain employs TRBV27 and TRBJ1-1; D is perhaps TRBD1 (6 bases). The germline V gene has CDR1 MNHEY and CDR2 SMNVEV (reference sequence). This CDR3 has 13 residues. Trimming removed 5 bases at V and 5 bases at J, with 12 bases between. CDR3 region: CASSLRGGTEAFF. CDR3 nucleotide sequence: TGTGCCAGCAGTCTAAGGGGGGGGACTGAAGCTTTCTTT.

In its sample, this clone was seen a few times. The chain links TRBV16 to TRBJ2-7; D is unresolved. The germline CDR1 and CDR2 sequences are KGHSY and FQNENV. V lost 2 bases to trimming and J lost 6 bases, with 11 bases between them. CDR3 length: 13 residues. The CDR3 nucleotides read TGTGCCAGCAGCCAACGTCTCTTGTTCGAGCAGTACTTC. Protein product: CASSQRLLFEQYF.

The chain uses TRBV2 and TRBJ2-3; the D is unclear. This CDR3 has 12 residues. Germline assignment: CDR1 SNHLY and CDR2 FYNNEI. V shed 2 bases and J shed 7 bases, with 7 bases lying between them. CDR3 sequence: CASSEWRNTQYF. The CDR3, as DNA: TGTGCCAGCAGTGAATGGAGAAATACGCAGTATTTT.

This clone has only one observation. The chain carries TRBV19 and TRBJ1-5; 9 bases agree with TRBD1. This CDR3 contains 17 residues. Germline CDR1 reads LNHDA; CDR2 reads SQIVND (reference sequence). V was pared by 4 bases and J by 1 base, with 8 bases of the junction left unmatched. The CDR3 DNA sequence: TGTGCCAGTAGTAGCTCCGGGACAGGGATAAGCAATCAGCCCCAGCATTTT. It translates to CASSSSGTGISNQPQHF.

The rearrangement links TRBV6-5 to TRBJ2-7, with a tentative D call TRBD1 (5 bases). From germline, CDR1 is MNHEY and CDR2 SVGAGI. CDR3 length: 14 residues. Trimming cost V 3 bases and J 8 bases, with 17 bases left between them. This chain's CDR3 is CASSYWQGHDKQYF. CDR3 in DNA: TGTGCCAGCAGTTATTGGCAGGGCCACGACAAGCAGTACTTC.

A note on this clone: This sample also contains other DNA sequences that code for the same CDR3. This chain connects TRBV5-6 to TRBJ2-7; no definite D call. Trimming shortened V by 2 bases and J by 3 bases, and 6 bases separated the two germline ends. This CDR3 contains 12 residues. Germline CDR1 and CDR2: SGHDT and YYEEEE. The CDR3 spells CASSLSSYEQYF. The CDR3 coding sequence is TGTGCCAGCAGCTTATCTAGCTACGAGCAGTACTTC.

The chain has TRBV4-3 and TRBJ2-2, with 12 bases identical to TRBD1. The germline gives CDR1 LGHNA, CDR2 YSLEER. The V segment lost 2 bases and the J segment 4 bases; nucleotides outside the gene matches: 11. The CDR3 is made up of 19 amino acids. CDR3 bases: TGCGCCAGCAGCCAATATACCGGGACAGGGGGCTTGGGCACCGGGGAGCTGTTTTTT. It codes for CASSQYTGTGGLGTGELFF.

The chain employs TRBV24-1 and TRBJ1-2; D gene unclear. V was clipped by 2 bases and J by 5 bases, with 5 bases between them. CDR1 and CDR2 (germline): KGHDR, SFDVKD. This CDR3 spans 12 amino acids. CDR3 in DNA: TGTGCCACCAGTGATTCAGTTTATGGCTACACCTTC. This sequence encodes CATSDSVYGYTF.